The source of this TCR beta chain is a study of spatial heterogeneity in lung cancer. Study as a whole: Those follow-up PBMC samples that were available underwent sequencing, at a median interval of approximately two years following resection. More beta-chain than alpha-chain sequences were consistently detected. There were, on average, more than nine raw-read appearances for each unique TCR and UMI combination.

Described time point: blood at routine non-recurrence follow-up after resection. Whole RNA, isolated from tumor, nontumor lung or frozen PBMC, was sequenced without prior sorting. TCRdb recomputed calls from the 5' RACE reads with MiXCR, one row per CDR3 protein. Of roughly 120,000 distinct CDR3 sequences listed, 10% to 15% were seen once; the top ten hold about 15%. The germline V gene has CDR1 SGHRS and CDR2 YFSETQ. This CDR3 contains 12 residues. V was clipped by 4 bases and J by 5 bases, with 9 bases between them. This sequence joins TRBV5-1 and TRBJ2-5; TRBD1 might be the D (5 bases). The sequences come from PBMCs, collected at follow-up. This receptor was taken from a male donor with early-stage non-small cell lung cancer. CDR3 amino acids: CASSKPGETQYF. CDR3 in DNA: TGCGCCAGCAGCAAGCCAGGGGAGACCCAGTACTTC.